Listed below are T cell receptor beta chains from one sample, sequenced in a study of OX40 agonist ivuxolimab in advanced cancers. Produced via immunoSEQ multiplex PCR; TCRdb's table is partial and in-frame only. The table includes 55,000 to 65,000 clones, 87% detected once. The sequenced sample was CD4+ or CD8+ T cells sorted from blood, obtained in a trial of the OX40 agonist ivuxolimab. The receptor set was obtained from an adult with an advanced solid tumor such as melanoma, head and neck, liver or kidney cancer. Both conserved end residues are part of each CDR3. Fields, in order: J gene, D gene, clone size, V gene, CDR3 DNA, CDR3 protein. A D gene is named only where the DNA matches it firmly. Clone size is shown for a subset of rows, as once, few, many or a class of expanded clone.

>TRBJ1-2|NA|NA|TRBV7-2
TGTGCCAGCAGCTTAGCCTATAACTATGGCTACACCTTC
CASSLAYNYGYTF
>TRBJ2-7|NA|NA|TRBV27
TGTGCCAGCAGTTTAGGCAGGGGAGGATACGAGCAGTACTTC
CASSLGRGGYEQYF
>TRBJ2-1|NA|NA|TRBV5-1
TGCGCCAGCAGCTTACTAGTGGGTGAGCAGTTCTTC
CASSLLVGEQFF
>TRBJ1-1|TRBD1|NA|TRBV5-4
TGTGCCAGCAGCTTGGTCACAGGGGGTAGTGAAGCTTTCTTT
CASSLVTGGSEAFF
>TRBJ2-7|TRBD1|NA|TRBV10-3
TGTGCCATCAGTACCGGGACAGGGGTAAACGAGCAGTACTTC
CAISTGTGVNEQYF
>TRBJ2-2|NA|NA|TRBV6-4
TGTGCCAGCAGTGACTATATCACCGGGGAGCTGTTTTTT
CASSDYITGELFF
>TRBJ1-6|NA|once|TRBV9
TGTGCCAGCAGCACCCAAGCCGACAGTCGATCACCCCTCCACTTT
CASSTQADSRSPLHF
>TRBJ2-7|NA|NA|TRBV4-2
TGTGCCAGCAGCCAAGAGGGGGCAGGGCAAGGCGAGCAGTACTTC
CASSQEGAGQGEQYF
>TRBJ2-5|NA|NA|TRBV4-2
TGTGCCAGCAGCCAAGCCCTAGCATCCTCTTTGCAAGAGACCCAGTACTTC
CASSQALASSLQETQYF
>TRBJ2-1|NA|NA|TRBV11-2
TGTGCCAGCACCCGTCAGGTCAATGAGCAGTTCTTC
CASTRQVNEQFF
>TRBJ2-3|TRBD1|NA|TRBV18
TGTGCCAGCTCGACACGGACAGGGATCACAGATACGCAGTATTTT
CASSTRTGITDTQYF
>TRBJ1-2|NA|NA|TRBV30
TGTGCCGGGGCCTGGGGGGGGGCCCAAGGTTATGGCTACACCTTC
CAGAWGGAQGYGYTF
>TRBJ2-1|NA|NA|TRBV9
TGTGCCAGCAGCGTAGGTAACGTTTACAATGAGCAGTTCTTC
CASSVGNVYNEQFF
>TRBJ2-1|NA|few|TRBV9
TGTGCCAGCAGCCTCACCCACCCACAGGCCCAATCACTTAGGAATGAGCAGTTCTTC
CASSLTHPQAQSLRNEQFF
>TRBJ2-7|TRBD1|NA|TRBV11-2
TGTGCCAGCAGCTCCGGACAGGCATCCTACGAGCAGTACTTC
CASSSGQASYEQYF
>TRBJ2-7|NA|NA|TRBV6-1
TGTGCCAGCAAGTCCTTCTTCTACGAGCAGTACTTC
CASKSFFYEQYF
>TRBJ1-2|TRBD1|once|TRBV2
TGTGCCAGCAGTCAACAGGGGAGTAACTATGGCTACACCTTC
CASSQQGSNYGYTF
>TRBJ1-2|NA|NA|TRBV5-8
TGTGCCAGCAGCTTGGTCCAGGGCCCCTATGGCTACACCTTC
CASSLVQGPYGYTF
>TRBJ2-7|NA|NA|TRBV19
TGTGCCAGTAGTATAGCCTACGAGCAGTACTTC
CASSIAYEQYF
>TRBJ2-3|NA|NA|TRBV2
TGTGCCAGCCTGCCAATGACAGGGAGGTCAAATACGCAGTATTTT
CASLPMTGRSNTQYF
>TRBJ1-1|TRBD1|NA|TRBV5-1
TGCGCCAGCAGCCCAGACAGGGGGGGTAACACTGAAGCTTTCTTT
CASSPDRGGNTEAFF
>TRBJ2-7|NA|NA|TRBV7-9
TGTGCCAGCAGCTTAGCACCCAGGGACGAGCAGTACTTC
CASSLAPRDEQYF
>TRBJ2-3|TRBD2|NA|TRBV6-1
TGTGCCAGCAGTGTGACTAGCGGGGGAACAGATACGCAGTATTTT
CASSVTSGGTDTQYF
>TRBJ2-1|NA|few|TRBV6-7
TGTGCCAGTCCCGGGTGGAAGGGGGCCTACAATGAGCAGTTCTTC
CASPGWKGAYNEQFF
>TRBJ1-1|NA|NA|TRBV30
TGTGCCTGGAGTGCTCCAGGGCCGCGAACTGAAGCTTTCTTT
CAWSAPGPRTEAFF
>TRBJ2-7|TRBD1|NA|TRBV5-4
TGTGCCAGCAGCTTTAGGGACAGGTCAGACGAGCAGTACTTC
CASSFRDRSDEQYF
>TRBJ2-5|NA|NA|TRBV7-9
TGTGCCAGCAGCGGAGAGACCCAGTACTTC
CASSGETQYF
>TRBJ1-6|TRBD1|once|TRBV6-6
TGTGCCAGCAGGCCACCCGGGACAGGGACCTCACCCCTCCACTTT
CASRPPGTGTSPLHF
>TRBJ1-1|NA|once|TRBV15
TGTGCCACCAGCAGAGATTTGGCCGAAGCTTTCTTT
CATSRDLAEAFF
>TRBJ2-7|NA|once|TRBV5-4
TGTGCCAGCAGCCCCTCTGGGGGGACCAAGACCTACGAGCAGTACTTC
CASSPSGGTKTYEQYF